The 18 T cell receptor beta chains below all came from one sample that was sequenced in a study of vaccination effects on CD4 cells after COVID-19. Researchers isolated CD4+ T cells once around 11 days of culture had elapsed. The assay was immunoSEQ multiplex PCR, and TCRdb's table has in-frame clones only and misses some. The repertoire holds about 35,000 clones, about 65% seen once, with 4% to 5% in the top ten. The antigens of these receptors remain unknown. The sequencing here drew on CD4+ T cells from PBMCs cultured without peptide, taken before COVID-19 vaccination. These receptor sequences come from a human donor who received a COVID-19 vaccine.

CDR3: CASSFGGGYGYTF. The CDR3 DNA follows: TGTGCCAGCAGTTTCGGAGGGGGCTATGGCTACACCTTC. The chain couples TRBV12-3 or TRBV12-4 to TRBJ1-2; the D gene is possibly TRBD1 (6 bases). The CDR3 length is 13 residues. Trimming stripped 3 bases from V and 4 bases from J, with 9 bases between.

The J gene is TRBJ2-1, the V gene TRBV6-5, with a tentative D call TRBD1 (5 bases). Germline values: CDR1 MNHEY, CDR2 SVGAGI. The CDR3 has 15 residues. V lost 7 bases and J 3 bases, leaving 16 bases between the germline ends. Here the CDR3 DNA reads TGTGCCAGCACGTCAGTTGGGGCCGGCTACAATGAGCAGTTCTTC. Translating it yields CASTSVGAGYNEQFF.

The chain has TRBV7-8 and TRBJ2-2; TRBD2 agrees at 10 bases. Germline CDR1 is SGHVS and CDR2 is FQNEAQ. V lost 2 bases to trimming and J lost 0 bases; unmatched junction nucleotides: 6. This CDR3 spans 18 amino acids. Here the CDR3 reads CASSLRALAGANTGELFF. CDR3 in DNA: TGTGCCAGCAGCTTAAGGGCCCTAGCGGGAGCGAACACCGGGGAGCTGTTTTTT.

The table lists this clone with a few counts. The chain recombines TRBV30 with TRBJ1-5; D not certain. Germline loops: CDR1 GTSNPN, CDR2 SVGIG (reference sequence). V lost 2 bases, J lost 3 bases, and 8 bases lay in between. There are 13 residues in the CDR3. The CDR3 is CAWSPGNNQPQHF. The CDR3 DNA follows: TGTGCCTGGAGTCCGGGAAACAATCAGCCCCAGCATTTT.

The J gene is TRBJ1-5, the V gene TRBV15; 7 bases match TRBD1. From germline, CDR1 is LNHNV and CDR2 YYDKDF (reference sequence). V shed 3 bases, J shed 9 bases, and the junction held 14 bases outside the gene matches. The CDR3 is 16 amino acids. The CDR3 here is CATSSYKTGTLLPQHF. CDR3 DNA sequence: TGTGCCACCAGCAGCTATAAGACAGGGACCCTTTTGCCCCAGCATTTT. Complete variable domain (other parts from reference TRBV15 and TRBJ1-5): DAMVIQNPRYQVTQFGKPVTLSCSQTLNHNVMYWYQQKSSQAPKLLFHYYDKDFNNEADTPDNFQSRRPNTSFCFLDIRSPGLGDTAMYLCATSSYKTGTLLPQHFGDGTRLSIL.

The J gene is TRBJ2-3, the V gene TRBV6-5, with 9 bases lining up with TRBD1. CDR1 and CDR2 (germline): MNHEY, SVGAGI. CDR3 length: 16 residues. Trimming removed 2 bases from V and 3 bases from J; junction bases left unmatched: 6. CDR3: CASSYGTGTGTDTQYF. The DNA of the CDR3 is TGTGCCAGCAGTTACGGAACGGGGACAGGGACAGATACGCAGTATTTT.

The gene calls are TRBV4-1 and TRBJ2-4, with TRBD2 as a possible D gene (5 bases). The germline V gene encodes CDR1 MGHRA and CDR2 YSYEKL. This CDR3 has 13 residues. V was pared by 6 bases and J by 0 bases, with 6 bases between. CDR3: CASRGLAKNIQYF. The CDR3 DNA reads TGCGCCAGCAGAGGACTAGCCAAAAACATTCAGTACTTC.

This chain uses TRBV5-4 with TRBJ2-2, with D unclear. V lost 2 bases to trimming and J lost 2 bases, with 7 bases between them. CDR1 is SGHNT and CDR2 is YYREEE in the germline V gene (reference sequence). CDR3 length: 14 amino acids. For the CDR3, the DNA is TGTGCCAGCAGCTTCATCGGTAACACCGGGGAGCTGTTTTTT. Its translation is CASSFIGNTGELFF.

This clone was counted only a few times. The chain links TRBV5-6 to TRBJ1-2; TRBD1 matches at 8 bases. The germline CDR1 and CDR2 sequences are SGHDT and YYEEEE. This CDR3 has 16 amino acids. Trimming at V came to 2 bases and at J to 4 bases, leaving 10 bases not matched to a gene. The CDR3: CASSLTSQGVGYGYTF. The CDR3 DNA is TGTGCCAGCAGCTTAACCTCACAGGGGGTCGGCTATGGCTACACCTTC. The full variable domain, its missing parts supplied by reference TRBV5-6 and TRBJ1-2, is DAGVTQSPTHLIKTRGQQVTLRCSPKSGHDTVSWYQQALGQGPQFIFQYYEEEERQRGNFPDRFSGHQFPNYSSELNVNALLLGDSALYLCASSLTSQGVGYGYTFGSGTRLTVV.

The sample holds a few counts of this clone. The chain couples TRBV19 to TRBJ2-1; 7 nucleotides agree with TRBD2. V shed 10 bases and J 6 bases; nucleotides not matched to a gene: 9. This CDR3 comprises 13 residues. Germline V gene sequence: CDR1 LNHDA, CDR2 SQIVND (reference sequence). DNA of the CDR3: TGTGCCACTGCACCTAGCGGCGGCAATGAGCAGTTCTTC. This translates into CATAPSGGNEQFF.

This sequence joins TRBV24-1 and TRBJ1-5; 7 bases map to TRBD1. The germline gives CDR1 KGHDR, CDR2 SFDVKD. This CDR3 region has 17 residues. Trimming took 3 bases from V and 0 from J; bases not matched to a gene: 7. The CDR3 loop reads CATSDGQGVHSNQPQHF. CDR3 sequence (DNA): TGTGCCACCAGTGATGGGCAGGGGGTTCATAGCAATCAGCCCCAGCATTTT.

This clone was observed a single time. The V and J genes are TRBV7-2 and TRBJ1-2; D is ambiguous. The CDR3 has 13 residues. Germline V CDR1 and CDR2: SGHTA, FQGNSA. The germline V and J ends were trimmed by 5 bases and 5 bases, with 12 bases remaining between them. The CDR3 region is CASSIDRQYGYTF. In DNA form, the CDR3 reads TGTGCCAGCAGCATTGACCGGCAATATGGCTACACCTTC. The full variable domain, its missing parts supplied by reference TRBV7-2 and TRBJ1-2, is GAGVSQSPSNKVTEKGKDVELRCDPISGHTALYWYRQSLGQGLEFLIYFQGNSAPDKSGLPSDRFSAERTGGSVSTLTIQRTQQEDSAVYLCASSIDRQYGYTFGSGTRLTVV.

This clone came up a few times. J is TRBJ1-2 and V is TRBV6-5, with 7 bases aligning to TRBD1. Germline V gives CDR1 MNHEY, CDR2 SVGAGI. The CDR3 consists of 13 residues. V lost 4 bases, J lost 13 bases, and 12 bases stayed unmatched. DNA for the CDR3: TGTGCCAGCAGTTGGCGACAGGGTCCACCGGGCACCTTC. This gives the protein CASSWRQGPPGTF.

By frequency in the sample, this clone is medium-sized. The chain employs TRBV11-2 and TRBJ2-7; D unresolved. The ends were cut back, 7 bases at V and 8 bases at J, with 12 bases in the middle. The CDR3 is 11 amino acids. From germline, CDR1 is SGHAT and CDR2 FQNNGV. The CDR3 DNA sequence: TGTGCCAGCACCCCCCGTATGAAGCAGTACTTC. This encodes CASTPRMKQYF.

By share of the sample, this clone is large (0.1 to 1%). V gene TRBV12-3 or TRBV12-4 combines with J gene TRBJ1-5; unclear D gene. Trimming shortened V by 6 bases and J by 5 bases, and 11 bases separated the two germline ends. The CDR3 loop spans 13 amino acids. The CDR3 region is CASRRRIDQPQHF. The CDR3 coding sequence is TGTGCCAGCAGGCGACGGATTGATCAGCCCCAGCATTTT.

There are a few counts of this clone. This chain uses TRBV6-4 with TRBJ1-5; 10 bases map to TRBD1. The CDR3 runs 16 residues. Germline CDR1 MRHNA, CDR2 SNTAGT. V lost 6 bases to trimming and J lost 3 bases; unmatched junction nucleotides: 8. The CDR3 DNA is TGTGCCAGCAGGGACGGACAGGGGGAATTCAATCAGCCCCAGCATTTT. It yields the protein CASRDGQGEFNQPQHF.

The chain joins TRBV5-5 to TRBJ1-1, with 9 bases aligning to TRBD1. Germline V gene data show CDR1 as SGHKS and CDR2 as YYEKEE (reference sequence). Trimming removed 3 bases from V and 4 bases from J; junction bases left unmatched: 10. The CDR3 spans 16 residues. CDR3 sequence: CASSSTGGYTSTEAFF. CDR3 in DNA: TGTGCCAGCAGCTCGACAGGGGGGTATACTTCCACTGAAGCTTTCTTT.

This clone was counted only a few times. The V and J genes are TRBV2 and TRBJ1-6; tentatively, D is TRBD1 (6 bases). The V end was cut by 6 bases, the J end by 3 bases, with 12 bases between. The germline V gene encodes CDR1 SNHLY and CDR2 FYNNEI. The CDR3 length is 15 residues. CDR3 coding DNA: TGTGCCAGCAGCGAGAGCAGGGGCTATAATTCACCCCTCCACTTT. It encodes CASSESRGYNSPLHF. Based on the CDR3 plus reference TRBV2 and TRBJ1-6, the full variable domain is EPEVTQTPSHQVTQMGQEVILRCVPISNHLYFYWYRQILGQKVEFLVSFYNNEISEKSEIFDDQFSVERPDGSNFTLKIRSTKLEDSAMYFCASSESRGYNSPLHFGNGTRLTVT.